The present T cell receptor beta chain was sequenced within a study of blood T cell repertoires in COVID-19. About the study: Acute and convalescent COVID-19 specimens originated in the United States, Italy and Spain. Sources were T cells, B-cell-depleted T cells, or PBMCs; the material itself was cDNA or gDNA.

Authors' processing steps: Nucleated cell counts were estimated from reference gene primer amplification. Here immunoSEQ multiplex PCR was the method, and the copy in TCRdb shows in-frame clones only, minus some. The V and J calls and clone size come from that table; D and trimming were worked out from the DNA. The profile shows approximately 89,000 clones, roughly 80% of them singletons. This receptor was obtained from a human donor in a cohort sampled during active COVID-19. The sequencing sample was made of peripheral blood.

CDR3 DNA: TGCGCCAGCAGCCTCCCGACAGGGCGGAATTCTGAAGCTTTCTTT. This encodes CASSLPTGRNSEAFF. This sequence joins TRBV5-1 and TRBJ1-1, with TRBD1 identical over 7 bases. V dropped 4 bases and J dropped 6; count of bases not matched to a gene: 12. CDR3 length: 15 amino acids. CDR1 SGHRS and CDR2 YFSETQ come from the germline V gene.